This TCR beta chain was observed in a study of T cell repertoires in cytomegalovirus infection. Study context: CMV epitopes, recently identified HLA-C-restricted and well-studied HLA-B-restricted, were used.

General study points: HLA-C-restricted CMV-specific TCR beta clonotypes were dominant in the ex vivo response. Pooled public TCR beta family frequency picked out CMV carriers with the relevant HLA.

This CDR3 comprises 14 residues. J lost 10 bases, V lost 5 bases, and 8 bases had no gene match. CDR1 and CDR2 from the germline V gene are SGHVT and SQSDAQ. Using its own MiXCR run on the reads, TCRdb lists one record per CDR3 protein. The sample lists 600,000 to 700,000 distinct CDR3 sequences; around 32% were seen once. A note on this clonotype: Its target is unknown.

The specimen was cultured PBMCs, collected from culture after CMV antigen stimulation. The rearrangement joins TRBV7-4 to TRBJ1-6, with TRBD1 matching over 7 bases. The TCR comes from a human donor in good health (CMV status not recorded). Some clones in this sample may be carry-over from other donors' samples. CDR3 DNA sequence: TGTGCCAGCAGCCCGACAGGGACGGAATCACCCCTCCACTTT. Translated: CASSPTGTESPLHF.